This TCR beta chain was retrieved from a study of blood T cell repertoires in COVID-19. Whole-study context: Sites across the United States, Italy and Spain contributed samples from acute and convalescent COVID-19. Sources were T cells, B-cell-depleted T cells, or PBMCs; the material itself was cDNA or gDNA.

Only in-frame clones appear in the TCRdb table, and some are missing; sequencing was by immunoSEQ multiplex PCR. Of tens of thousands of clones detected, over 70% appear once; the ten largest clones hold 2.5%. Germline lookup yields CDR1 SGHKS and CDR2 YYEKEE (reference sequence). The CDR3 sequence is 13 residues long. After removal of 7 bases from V and 5 bases from J, the junction contained 9 bases not matched to a gene. The chain employs TRBV5-5 and TRBJ2-7, with 7 bases matching TRBD1. The clonotype was recovered from a man older than 75 with active or convalescent COVID-19. The specimen was peripheral blood. CDR3 DNA: TGTGCCAGCGCGGCAGGGGGTGAGAACGAGCAGTACTTC. Residues: CASAAGGENEQYF.